This T cell receptor beta chain was retrieved from a study of CD8 T cell repertoires and HIV-1 epitope variants (dated by TCRdb to the early 2020s). Context from the whole study: In separate culture wells, T cells were stimulated with each of twenty-five peptides that represented autologous and known Gag and Nef epitope variants. Control conditions included a CMV, EBV and flu peptide pool, the Ebola AY9 epitope as negative control, and a no-peptide well. Cultures were maintained for around 10 days in IMDM with gentamicin, and half-media changes adding IL-2, IL-7 and IL-15 were performed on days 3 and 7. Running each culture condition in triplicate, except for one peptide done in duplicate, gave a total of about 75 T cell cultures. A 1M T cell aliquot was kept as an uncultured baseline condition, separate from the roughly 90 T cell cultures. T cells were enriched with the EasySep Human T Cell Enrichment Kit and co-cultured with equal numbers of autologous T cell-negative cells as antigen-presenting cells. Three Gag epitope families and Nef HW9 and YT9 were included among the tested epitopes. Broad study findings and their caveats: Roughly 5 clonotypes recognized the Nef KF9 family and one the HW9 family, with no responses to the TAALDMSHF plasma variant. The assay could identify only TCR beta chains and pointed to proliferation in response to antigen, not to T cell function or cytokine profile. Nine antigen-specific TCR beta clonotypes were identified, of which 6 or 7 appeared to be cross-reactive for autologous or known escape epitope variants.

This clone was seen a handful of times. This clone's antigen is unknown. Per-base qualities were not stored, and no clone one base away is much larger. The immunoSEQ platform was used to sequence TCR beta CDR3 regions at survey depth. The QIAamp DNA micro kit was used to extract genomic DNA from every cultured and uncultured CD8+ T cell population. The authors' analysis ran thus. Samples with under 5,000 productive reads were excluded, and this exclusion removed about 7% of the 75 HIV peptide-stimulated cultures. Sequences were trimmed to CDR3 by a MANAFEST web app, and nonproductive sequences, CDR3s under 5 amino acids, and sequences not starting with C or ending with F/W were removed. For a clonotype to count as antigen-specific, the clonotype had to expand relative to the no-peptide control in at least 2 of 3 replicates at FDR 0.01, and only within one epitope family. Specific clonotypes also needed at least fivefold higher frequency than in wells stimulated with peptides from other epitope families. This immuneACCESS table, as held by TCRdb, lists in-frame sequences with V and J called but not all clones. Of the missing ones, under half trace to an unresolved V gene in checked studies; the others have no known cause. The V and J calls and clone size were taken over from that table, and D and trimming were inferred from the DNA. The table for this sample lists thousands of clones; around 59% of them were counted only once. Of the sample, about 41% is held by the ten largest clones.

The EasySep Human CD8+ T Cell Enrichment Kit was used on day 10 to isolate CD8+ T cells from every culture. V drops 1 base and J drops 0 bases, leaving 7 bases in between. The CDR3 runs 14 amino acids, cysteine and phenylalanine included. The only DNA kept is the CDR3, 42 bases in frame from the first base. As encoded in the germline V gene (reference sequence), CDR1 is PRHDT while CDR2 is FYEKMQ. The TCR originated in a male donor with HIV. Sequencing was performed on cultured CD8+ T cells derived from PBMCs. The chain joins TRBV13 to TRBJ2-7; TRBD2 is possibly the D segment (6 matching bases). Here is the DNA: TGTGCCAGCAGCTTAGCCGGGAGCTCCTACGAGCAGTACTTC. Translation gives CASSLAGSSYEQYF.